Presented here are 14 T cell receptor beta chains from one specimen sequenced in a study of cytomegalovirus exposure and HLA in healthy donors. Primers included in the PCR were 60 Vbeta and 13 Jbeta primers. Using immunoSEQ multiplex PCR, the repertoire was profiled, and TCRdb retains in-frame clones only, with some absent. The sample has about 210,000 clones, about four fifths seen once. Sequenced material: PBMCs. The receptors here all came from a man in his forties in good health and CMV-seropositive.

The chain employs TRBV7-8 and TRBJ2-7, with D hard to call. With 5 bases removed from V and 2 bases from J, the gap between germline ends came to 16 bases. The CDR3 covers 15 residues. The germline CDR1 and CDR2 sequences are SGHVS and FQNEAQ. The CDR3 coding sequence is TGTGCCAGCAGCGGAGATTCTAGGTTAGCCTACGAGCAGTACTTC. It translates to CASSGDSRLAYEQYF.

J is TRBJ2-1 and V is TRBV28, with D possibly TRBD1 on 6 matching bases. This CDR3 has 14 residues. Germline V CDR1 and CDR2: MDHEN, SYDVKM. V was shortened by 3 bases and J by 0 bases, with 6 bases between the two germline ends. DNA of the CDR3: TGTGCCAGCAGTTTGGACAGCTCCTACAATGAGCAGTTCTTC. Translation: CASSLDSSYNEQFF.

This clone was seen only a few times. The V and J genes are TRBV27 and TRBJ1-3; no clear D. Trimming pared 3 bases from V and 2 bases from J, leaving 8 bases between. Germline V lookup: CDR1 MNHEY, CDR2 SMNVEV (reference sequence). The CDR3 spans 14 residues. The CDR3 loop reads CASSLGGTGNTIYF. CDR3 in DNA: TGTGCCAGCAGTTTGGGAGGGACTGGAAACACCATATATTTT.

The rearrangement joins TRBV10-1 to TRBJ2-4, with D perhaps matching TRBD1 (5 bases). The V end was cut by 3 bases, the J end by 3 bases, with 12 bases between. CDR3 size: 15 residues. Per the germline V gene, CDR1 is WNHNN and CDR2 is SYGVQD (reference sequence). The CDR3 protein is CASSEGDLGKNIQYF. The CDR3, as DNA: TGCGCCAGCAGTGAAGGGGATTTGGGCAAAAACATTCAGTACTTC.

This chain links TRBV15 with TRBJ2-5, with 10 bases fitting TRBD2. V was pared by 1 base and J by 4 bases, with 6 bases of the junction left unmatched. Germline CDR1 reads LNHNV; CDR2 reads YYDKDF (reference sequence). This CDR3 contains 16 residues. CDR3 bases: TGTGCCACCAGCAGAGTCGCTAGCGGGAGTCGAGAGACCCAGTACTTC. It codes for CATSRVASGSRETQYF. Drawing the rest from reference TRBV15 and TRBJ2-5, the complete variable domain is DAMVIQNPRYQVTQFGKPVTLSCSQTLNHNVMYWYQQKSSQAPKLLFHYYDKDFNNEADTPDNFQSRRPNTSFCFLDIRSPGLGDTAMYLCATSRVASGSRETQYFGPGTRLLVL.

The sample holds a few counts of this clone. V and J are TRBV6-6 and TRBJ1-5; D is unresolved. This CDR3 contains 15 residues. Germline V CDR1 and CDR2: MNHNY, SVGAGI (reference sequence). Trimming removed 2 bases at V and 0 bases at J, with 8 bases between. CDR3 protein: CASSYDNPSNQPQHF. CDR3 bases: TGTGCCAGCAGTTACGACAATCCTAGCAATCAGCCCCAGCATTTT.

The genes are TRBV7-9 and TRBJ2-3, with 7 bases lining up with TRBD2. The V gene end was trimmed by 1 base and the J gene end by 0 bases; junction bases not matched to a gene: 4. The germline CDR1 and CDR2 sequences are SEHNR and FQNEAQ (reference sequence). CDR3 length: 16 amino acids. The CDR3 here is CASSLDLAVSTDTQYF. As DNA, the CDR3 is TGTGCCAGCAGCTTAGACCTAGCGGTTAGCACAGATACGCAGTATTTT.

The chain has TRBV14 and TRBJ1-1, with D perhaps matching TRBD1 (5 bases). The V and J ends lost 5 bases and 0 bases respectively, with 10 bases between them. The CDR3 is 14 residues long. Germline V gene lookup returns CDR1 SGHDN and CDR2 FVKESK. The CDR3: CASSWGLLNTEAFF. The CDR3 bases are TGTGCCAGCAGCTGGGGACTGCTGAACACTGAAGCTTTCTTT.

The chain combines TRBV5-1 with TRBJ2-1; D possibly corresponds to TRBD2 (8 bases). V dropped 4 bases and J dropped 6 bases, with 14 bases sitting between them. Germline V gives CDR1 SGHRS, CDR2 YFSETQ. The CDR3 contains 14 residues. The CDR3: CASSAGGQSNEQFF. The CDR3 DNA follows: TGCGCCAGCAGCGCGGGGGGACAGTCCAATGAGCAGTTCTTC.

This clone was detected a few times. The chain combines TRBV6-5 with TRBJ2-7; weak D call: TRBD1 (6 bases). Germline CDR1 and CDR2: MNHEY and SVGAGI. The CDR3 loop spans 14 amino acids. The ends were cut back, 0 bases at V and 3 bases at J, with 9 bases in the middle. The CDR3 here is CASSYSRGSYEQYF. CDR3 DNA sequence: TGTGCCAGCAGTTACTCGAGGGGGAGCTACGAGCAGTACTTC.

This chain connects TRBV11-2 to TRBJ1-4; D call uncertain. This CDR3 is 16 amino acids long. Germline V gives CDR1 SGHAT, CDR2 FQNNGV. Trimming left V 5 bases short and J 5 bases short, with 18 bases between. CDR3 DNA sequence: TGTGCCAGCAGCCCAGTCCGAGCCCGAGGGAATGAAAAACTGTTTTTT. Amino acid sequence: CASSPVRARGNEKLFF.

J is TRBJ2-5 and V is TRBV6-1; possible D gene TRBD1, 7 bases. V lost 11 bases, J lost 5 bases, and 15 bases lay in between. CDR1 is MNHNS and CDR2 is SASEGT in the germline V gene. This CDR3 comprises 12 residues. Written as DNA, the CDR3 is TGTGCCCCAGGGGGGTGGGAGGAGACCCAGTACTTC. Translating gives CAPGGWEETQYF.

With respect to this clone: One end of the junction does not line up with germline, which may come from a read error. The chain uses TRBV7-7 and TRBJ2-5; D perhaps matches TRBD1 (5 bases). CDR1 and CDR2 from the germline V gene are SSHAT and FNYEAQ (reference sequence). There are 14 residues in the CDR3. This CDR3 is CASSLDGAKRPQYF. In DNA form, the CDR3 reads TGTGCTAGCAGCTTAGATGGGGCGAAGAGGCCCCAGTACTTC.

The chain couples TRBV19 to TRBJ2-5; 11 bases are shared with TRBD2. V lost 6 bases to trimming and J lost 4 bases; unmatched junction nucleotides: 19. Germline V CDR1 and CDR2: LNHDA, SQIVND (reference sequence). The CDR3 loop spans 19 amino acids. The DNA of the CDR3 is TGTGCCAGTAGCCCGCTCGGGCAGCTTATAGCGGGAGGGCGAGAGACCCAGTACTTC. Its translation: CASSPLGQLIAGGRETQYF.